The 30 T cell receptor beta chains given below trace back to one sample, sequenced in a study of T cell responses to AZD1222 COVID-19 vaccine. Sequencing used immunoSEQ multiplex PCR; TCRdb keeps in-frame clones, though not all of them. The table lists 150,000 to 200,000 clones, more than 70% of them singletons. Source: peripheral blood, taken 28 days after the second AZD1222 dose. The receptors here all came from an adult who received the AZD1222 COVID-19 vaccine.

The V and J genes are TRBV9 and TRBJ2-7, with 11 bases matching TRBD1. V trimming: 0 bases; J trimming: 2 bases; junction bases outside the gene matches: 1. The CDR3 extends over 15 amino acids. Germline values: CDR1 SGDLS, CDR2 YYNGEE. The CDR3 DNA reads TGTGCCAGCAGCGTAGGGACAGGGGGCCCCTACGAGCAGTACTTC. Translating gives CASSVGTGGPYEQYF.

The chain recombines TRBV28 with TRBJ1-2, with 9 bases fitting TRBD1. Germline V lookup: CDR1 MDHEN, CDR2 SYDVKM. V lost 4 bases to trimming and J lost 7 bases; unmatched junction nucleotides: 1. The CDR3 loop spans 12 amino acids. The CDR3 protein is CASSYRGLGYTF. The DNA of the CDR3 is TGTGCCAGCAGTTACAGGGGGCTTGGCTACACCTTC.

This chain connects TRBV28 to TRBJ2-4; a weak D match, TRBD2 (5 bases). Per germline, CDR1 MDHEN and CDR2 SYDVKM. This CDR3 contains 15 residues. V was trimmed by 5 bases and J by 0 bases, leaving 11 bases between them. The CDR3 DNA sequence: TGTGCCAGCAGTAAGACTAATCTAGCCAAAAACATTCAGTACTTC. Translation gives CASSKTNLAKNIQYF.

This clone has only one observation. This chain connects TRBV6-5 to TRBJ2-7; the match to TRBD2 covers 7 bases. There are 13 residues in the CDR3. Germline V lookup: CDR1 MNHEY, CDR2 SVGAGI. As DNA, the CDR3 is TGTGCTACGAAGGTAGCGGGCTACTACGAGCAGTACTTC. Amino acids: CATKVAGYYEQYF.

This chain joins TRBV9 and TRBJ2-2; no reliable D call. Germline loops: CDR1 SGDLS, CDR2 YYNGEE. The CDR3 sequence is 12 residues long. V dropped 2 bases and J dropped 7 bases, with 6 bases sitting between them. The CDR3 nucleotides are TGTGCCAGCAGCGTCGCTTTCGGGGAGCTGTTTTTT. Amino acid sequence: CASSVAFGELFF.

The chain is built from TRBV11-2 and TRBJ1-4, with D possibly TRBD1 on 6 matching bases. V was shortened by 1 base and J by 11 bases, with 8 bases between the two germline ends. This CDR3 has 12 amino acids. Germline-derived CDR1 and CDR2 are SGHAT and FQNNGV. The CDR3 sequence is CASSLGGGKLFF. In DNA, the CDR3 is TGTGCCAGCAGCTTAGGAGGGGGGAAACTGTTTTTT.

The rearrangement joins TRBV5-6 to TRBJ2-3; D possibly corresponds to TRBD2 (5 bases). The CDR3 runs to 14 residues. With 7 bases removed from V and 2 bases from J, the gap between germline ends came to 14 bases. CDR1 is SGHDT and CDR2 is YYEEEE in the germline V gene. The CDR3 region is CASSLGSVTDTQYF. As DNA, the CDR3 is TGTGCCAGCTCCCTGGGGAGCGTCACAGATACGCAGTATTTT.

The rearrangement links TRBV10-3 to TRBJ2-7, with 10 bases that match TRBD1. The CDR3 totals 15 residues. Germline CDR1 ENHRY, CDR2 SYGVKD. V lost 6 bases and J lost 4; bases outside the gene matches: 9. CDR3 sequence (DNA): TGTGCCATCAGAGAAGACAGGGGGCTTGAGTACGAGCAGTACTTC. This translates into CAIREDRGLEYEQYF.

The rearrangement joins TRBV15 to TRBJ2-7; D might be TRBD1 (6 bases). The CDR3 extends over 15 amino acids. Between the trimmed V and J ends, which lost 4 bases and 2 bases, there was a span of 15 bases. Germline-derived CDR1 and CDR2 are LNHNV and YYDKDF (reference sequence). CDR3 in amino acids: CATSTRQVGAYEQYF. The CDR3 coding sequence is TGTGCCACCAGCACTCGACAGGTGGGGGCCTACGAGCAGTACTTC.

The chain couples TRBV19 to TRBJ2-2; TRBD2 agrees at 7 bases. J lost 6 bases, V lost 5 bases, and 6 bases had no gene match. The CDR3 is made up of 14 amino acids. The germline gives CDR1 LNHDA, CDR2 SQIVND (reference sequence). The CDR3 region is CASSQGGRAGELFF. CDR3 in DNA: TGTGCCAGTAGTCAGGGCGGGAGAGCCGGGGAGCTGTTTTTT.

V is TRBV19 and J is TRBJ2-3; no reliable D call. There are 14 residues in the CDR3. Germline V gene lookup returns CDR1 LNHDA and CDR2 SQIVND (reference sequence). V was trimmed by 1 base and J by 4 bases, leaving 9 bases between them. The CDR3 here is CASSIGSAPDTQYF. CDR3 nucleotide sequence: TGTGCCAGTAGTATAGGGTCAGCCCCAGATACGCAGTATTTT.

The chain recombines TRBV7-2 with TRBJ1-3; possible D gene TRBD1, 5 bases. V lost 4 bases and J lost 0, with 7 bases in between. The CDR3 spans 14 residues. Germline lookup yields CDR1 SGHTA and CDR2 FQGNSA. CDR3 bases: TGTGCCAGCAGCTACGACAGCTCTGGAAACACCATATATTTT. The encoded protein is CASSYDSSGNTIYF. The full variable domain, its missing parts supplied by reference TRBV7-2 and TRBJ1-3, is GAGVSQSPSNKVTEKGKDVELRCDPISGHTALYWYRQSLGQGLEFLIYFQGNSAPDKSGLPSDRFSAERTGGSVSTLTIQRTQQEDSAVYLCASSYDSSGNTIYFGEGSWLTVV.

The J gene is TRBJ2-7, the V gene TRBV20-1; tentatively, D is TRBD1 (6 bases). The CDR3 covers 13 residues. V was trimmed by 3 bases and J by 4 bases, leaving 13 bases between them. Germline V lookup: CDR1 DFQATT, CDR2 SNEGSKA (reference sequence). For the CDR3, the DNA is TGCAGTGCTAGTGGGGGCAGGGAGTACGAGCAGTACTTC. Translating it yields CSASGGREYEQYF.

V usage is TRBV7-2 and J usage is TRBJ1-1; 7 bases line up with TRBD1. Per the germline V gene, CDR1 is SGHTA and CDR2 is FQGNSA. The V gene end was trimmed by 3 bases and the J gene end by 7 bases; junction bases not matched to a gene: 8. The CDR3 is 14 amino acids. The CDR3 here is CASSFQQGMGEAFF. In nucleotides, the CDR3 is TGTGCCAGCAGCTTTCAACAGGGGATGGGTGAAGCTTTCTTT. The full variable domain, rest sourced from reference TRBV7-2 and TRBJ1-1, is GAGVSQSPSNKVTEKGKDVELRCDPISGHTALYWYRQSLGQGLEFLIYFQGNSAPDKSGLPSDRFSAERTGGSVSTLTIQRTQQEDSAVYLCASSFQQGMGEAFFGQGTRLTVV.

The CDR3 loop reads CASSLVPGGDNEQFF. CDR3 nucleotide sequence: TGCGCCAGCAGCTTGGTTCCGGGAGGGGACAATGAGCAGTTCTTC. V and J are TRBV5-1 and TRBJ2-1; 8 positions match TRBD2. The CDR3 is 15 residues long. The V gene end was trimmed by 0 bases and the J gene end by 5 bases; junction bases not matched to a gene: 4. CDR1 is SGHRS and CDR2 is YFSETQ in the germline V gene.

The genes are TRBV6-6 and TRBJ2-2; TRBD1 might be the D (6 bases). The CDR3 is 14 residues long. CDR1 is MNHNY and CDR2 is SVGAGI in the germline V gene (reference sequence). V lost 4 bases and J 4 bases, leaving 10 bases between the germline ends. The CDR3 region is CASSLGGSTGELFF. CDR3 coding DNA: TGTGCCAGCAGTTTAGGGGGAAGCACCGGGGAGCTGTTTTTT.

This rearrangement joins TRBV19 to TRBJ1-5; no clear D gene. The V and J ends lost 0 bases and 4 bases respectively, with 7 bases between them. The CDR3 covers 14 residues. Germline assignment: CDR1 LNHDA and CDR2 SQIVND (reference sequence). CDR3 residues: CASSIDGVNQPQHF. Written as DNA, the CDR3 is TGTGCCAGTAGTATAGACGGGGTTAATCAGCCCCAGCATTTT.

The chain uses TRBV4-1 and TRBJ1-3, with D perhaps matching TRBD1 (5 bases). The V and J ends lost 2 bases and 4 bases respectively, with 12 bases between them. CDR3 size: 15 residues. From germline, CDR1 is MGHRA and CDR2 YSYEKL. The CDR3: CASSQIRVRGNTIYF. CDR3 nucleotides: TGCGCCAGCAGCCAAATCAGGGTACGGGGAAACACCATATATTTT.

CDR3 nucleotide sequence: TGTGCCAGCTCACTCATCGGACTAGCGGGAGGCCCTAAAGGGTCAGATACGCAGTATTTT. Translated: CASSLIGLAGGPKGSDTQYF. This chain connects TRBV18 to TRBJ2-3, with 14 bases aligning to TRBD2. V lost 4 bases and J lost 4; bases outside the gene matches: 16. Germline V lookup: CDR1 KGHSH, CDR2 LQKENI. This CDR3 is 20 amino acids long.

The rearrangement joins TRBV24-1 to TRBJ2-3, with D unclear. Trimming pared 9 bases from V and 0 bases from J, leaving 9 bases between. CDR3 size: 13 residues. Germline V lookup: CDR1 KGHDR, CDR2 SFDVKD. The CDR3 reads CATSVQSTDTQYF. DNA of the CDR3: TGTGCCACCTCCGTACAGAGCACAGATACGCAGTATTTT.

The chain carries TRBV7-3 and TRBJ2-1, with D perhaps being TRBD1 or TRBD2 (5 bases each). Germline CDR1 is SGHTA and CDR2 is FQGTGA. The CDR3 contains 16 residues. Trimming pared 2 bases from V and 2 bases from J, leaving 13 bases between. Here the CDR3 reads CASSLSGTRTYNEQFF. The CDR3 DNA sequence: TGTGCCAGCAGCTTATCCGGGACCCGAACCTACAATGAGCAGTTCTTC.

The rearrangement links TRBV6-4 to TRBJ1-5; D remains unclear. The germline gives CDR1 MRHNA, CDR2 SNTAGT. The CDR3 is made up of 13 amino acids. Trimming left V 2 bases short and J 5 bases short, with 7 bases between. This CDR3 reads CASSDRYDQPQHF. The CDR3 region has the DNA TGTGCCAGCAGTGACAGATACGATCAGCCCCAGCATTTT.

The genes are TRBV7-2 and TRBJ1-4; possibly TRBD1 for D (6 bases). V lost 5 bases and J 8 bases, leaving 18 bases between the germline ends. The CDR3 spans 15 residues. In germline, CDR1 is SGHTA, CDR2 FQGNSA. CDR3 protein: CASSPGGAGGEKLFF. CDR3 bases: TGTGCCAGCAGCCCTGGGGGGGCGGGTGGAGAAAAACTGTTTTTT.

This clone has only one observation. J is TRBJ1-6 and V is TRBV5-6; 8 nucleotides line up with TRBD1. CDR1 and CDR2 (germline): SGHDT, YYEEEE. V trimming: 2 bases; J trimming: 0 bases; junction bases outside the gene matches: 1. CDR3 size: 16 residues. CDR3: CASSFDRGSYNSPLHF. The CDR3, as DNA: TGTGCCAGCAGCTTTGACAGGGGCTCCTATAATTCACCCCTCCACTTT. The full variable domain, rest sourced from reference TRBV5-6 and TRBJ1-6, is DAGVTQSPTHLIKTRGQQVTLRCSPKSGHDTVSWYQQALGQGPQFIFQYYEEEERQRGNFPDRFSGHQFPNYSSELNVNALLLGDSALYLCASSFDRGSYNSPLHFGNGTRLTVT.

This rearrangement joins TRBV2 to TRBJ2-5; D could derive from TRBD1 or TRBD2 (6 bases each). This CDR3 spans 15 amino acids. The V end was cut by 4 bases, the J end by 4 bases, with 16 bases between. The germline gives CDR1 SNHLY, CDR2 FYNNEI. The CDR3 DNA reads TGTGCCAGCAGTGCTCCCCGCAGGGGAGGAGAGACCCAGTACTTC. It is translated as CASSAPRRGGETQYF.

Only a few counts were recorded for this clone. The chain uses TRBV6-5 and TRBJ2-2; 8 bases fit TRBD1. The CDR3 spans 13 residues. Germline CDR1 reads MNHEY; CDR2 reads SVGAGI. Germline trimming cut 2 bases from V and 8 bases from J; bases unmatched to any gene: 1. In DNA, the CDR3 is TGTGCCAGCAGTTACACAGGGGGTGGGGAGCTGTTTTTT. Its translation is CASSYTGGGELFF.

The V call is TRBV7-3, the J call TRBJ2-2, with D perhaps given as TRBD1 or TRBD2 (5 bases each). The CDR3 is 13 amino acids. V was trimmed by 6 bases and J by 5 bases, leaving 10 bases between them. The germline CDR1 and CDR2 sequences are SGHTA and FQGTGA. This chain's CDR3 is CASRRGATGELFF. The CDR3 nucleotides read TGTGCCAGCAGGCGAGGGGCGACCGGGGAGCTGTTTTTT.

The chain combines TRBV9 with TRBJ2-7; 10 bases are shared with TRBD2. Per germline, CDR1 SGDLS and CDR2 YYNGEE. Trimming cost V 0 bases and J 1 base; bases outside gene matches: 10. This CDR3 spans 18 amino acids. The CDR3 protein is CASSVGDSGRPGSYEQYF. In DNA, the CDR3 is TGTGCCAGCAGCGTAGGGGATAGCGGGAGGCCTGGGTCCTACGAGCAGTACTTC.

The V gene is TRBV7-2, the J gene TRBJ2-7, with 11 bases matching TRBD2. CDR3 length: 17 residues. From germline, CDR1 is SGHTA and CDR2 FQGNSA. Trimming cost V 1 base and J 2 bases; bases outside gene matches: 7. This CDR3 is CASSLVMGLAVAYEQYF. The CDR3 nucleotides read TGTGCCAGCAGCTTAGTGATGGGACTAGCGGTCGCCTACGAGCAGTACTTC.

The chain is built from TRBV28 and TRBJ2-1; 11 bases line up with TRBD2. The germline CDR1 and CDR2 sequences are MDHEN and SYDVKM. With V trimmed by 8 bases and J by 7 bases, 13 bases remained unmatched. The CDR3 has 16 amino acids. The CDR3 DNA reads TGTGCCAGCTCCCGGCTCCCGGCTAGCGGGAGGAATGAGCAGTTCTTC. This gives the protein CASSRLPASGRNEQFF.